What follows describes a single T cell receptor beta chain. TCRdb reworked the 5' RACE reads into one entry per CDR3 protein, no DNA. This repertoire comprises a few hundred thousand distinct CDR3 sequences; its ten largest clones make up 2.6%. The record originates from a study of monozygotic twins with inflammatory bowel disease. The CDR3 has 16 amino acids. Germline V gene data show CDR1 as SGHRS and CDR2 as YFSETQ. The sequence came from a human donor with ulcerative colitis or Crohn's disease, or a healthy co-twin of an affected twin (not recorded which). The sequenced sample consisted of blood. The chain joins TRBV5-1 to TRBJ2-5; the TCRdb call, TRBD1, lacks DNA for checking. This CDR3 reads CASSLAQGLGGETQYF. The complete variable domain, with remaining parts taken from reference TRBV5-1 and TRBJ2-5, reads KAGVTQTPRYLIKTRGQQVTLSCSPISGHRSVSWYQQTPGQGLQFLFEYFSETQRNKGNFPGRFSGRQFSNSRSEMNVSTLELGDSALYLCASSLAQGLGGETQYFGPGTRLLVL.